This T cell receptor (beta chain) was documented in a study of Graves' ophthalmopathy and Graves' hyperthyroidism. Note on this clonotype: A much more abundant neighbour one base away suggests this may be a read error.

Hyperthyroidism cases were recent diagnoses of under 2 months' duration in people aged 18 to 65. The CDR3 runs to 16 residues. V dropped 4 bases and J dropped 1 base, with 14 bases sitting between them. The germline gives CDR1 SGDLS, CDR2 YYNGEE. RNA transcripts served as template for amplifying TCR beta CDR3 sequences. In the first round, RT-PCR was carried out with HTBI primers, and a multiplex PCR formed the second round. TCRdb processed the multiplex PCR reads anew with MiXCR; each CDR3 protein has one entry. The sample holds about 1.2 million distinct CDR3 sequences, 35% to 40% seen once. The origin of this receptor is an adult man with Graves' hyperthyroidism. The chain carries TRBV9 and TRBJ2-2; D perhaps matches TRBD1 (6 bases). Sequenced input: peripheral blood or thyroid tissue (not recorded which). The CDR3 reads CASSSNPTGNTGELFF. The CDR3 DNA is TGTGCCAGCAGCTCCAATCCGACAGGGAACACCGGGGAGCTGTTTTTT.